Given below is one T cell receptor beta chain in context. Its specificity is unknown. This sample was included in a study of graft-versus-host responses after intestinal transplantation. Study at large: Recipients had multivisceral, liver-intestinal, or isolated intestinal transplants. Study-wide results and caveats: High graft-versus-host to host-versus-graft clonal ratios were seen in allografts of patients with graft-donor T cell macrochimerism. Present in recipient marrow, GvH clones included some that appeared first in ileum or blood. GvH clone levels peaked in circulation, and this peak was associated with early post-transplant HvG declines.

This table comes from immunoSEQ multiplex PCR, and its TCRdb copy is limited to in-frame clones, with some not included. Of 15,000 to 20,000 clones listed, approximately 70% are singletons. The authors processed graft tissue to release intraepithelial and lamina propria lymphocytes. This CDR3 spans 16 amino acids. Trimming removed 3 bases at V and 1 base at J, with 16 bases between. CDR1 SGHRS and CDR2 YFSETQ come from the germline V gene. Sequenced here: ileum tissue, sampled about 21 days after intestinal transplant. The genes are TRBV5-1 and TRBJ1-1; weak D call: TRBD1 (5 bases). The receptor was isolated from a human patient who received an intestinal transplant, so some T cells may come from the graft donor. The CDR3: CASSWRRGLGNTEAFF. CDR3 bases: TGCGCCAGCAGCTGGCGGAGGGGCCTAGGGAACACTGAAGCTTTCTTT.